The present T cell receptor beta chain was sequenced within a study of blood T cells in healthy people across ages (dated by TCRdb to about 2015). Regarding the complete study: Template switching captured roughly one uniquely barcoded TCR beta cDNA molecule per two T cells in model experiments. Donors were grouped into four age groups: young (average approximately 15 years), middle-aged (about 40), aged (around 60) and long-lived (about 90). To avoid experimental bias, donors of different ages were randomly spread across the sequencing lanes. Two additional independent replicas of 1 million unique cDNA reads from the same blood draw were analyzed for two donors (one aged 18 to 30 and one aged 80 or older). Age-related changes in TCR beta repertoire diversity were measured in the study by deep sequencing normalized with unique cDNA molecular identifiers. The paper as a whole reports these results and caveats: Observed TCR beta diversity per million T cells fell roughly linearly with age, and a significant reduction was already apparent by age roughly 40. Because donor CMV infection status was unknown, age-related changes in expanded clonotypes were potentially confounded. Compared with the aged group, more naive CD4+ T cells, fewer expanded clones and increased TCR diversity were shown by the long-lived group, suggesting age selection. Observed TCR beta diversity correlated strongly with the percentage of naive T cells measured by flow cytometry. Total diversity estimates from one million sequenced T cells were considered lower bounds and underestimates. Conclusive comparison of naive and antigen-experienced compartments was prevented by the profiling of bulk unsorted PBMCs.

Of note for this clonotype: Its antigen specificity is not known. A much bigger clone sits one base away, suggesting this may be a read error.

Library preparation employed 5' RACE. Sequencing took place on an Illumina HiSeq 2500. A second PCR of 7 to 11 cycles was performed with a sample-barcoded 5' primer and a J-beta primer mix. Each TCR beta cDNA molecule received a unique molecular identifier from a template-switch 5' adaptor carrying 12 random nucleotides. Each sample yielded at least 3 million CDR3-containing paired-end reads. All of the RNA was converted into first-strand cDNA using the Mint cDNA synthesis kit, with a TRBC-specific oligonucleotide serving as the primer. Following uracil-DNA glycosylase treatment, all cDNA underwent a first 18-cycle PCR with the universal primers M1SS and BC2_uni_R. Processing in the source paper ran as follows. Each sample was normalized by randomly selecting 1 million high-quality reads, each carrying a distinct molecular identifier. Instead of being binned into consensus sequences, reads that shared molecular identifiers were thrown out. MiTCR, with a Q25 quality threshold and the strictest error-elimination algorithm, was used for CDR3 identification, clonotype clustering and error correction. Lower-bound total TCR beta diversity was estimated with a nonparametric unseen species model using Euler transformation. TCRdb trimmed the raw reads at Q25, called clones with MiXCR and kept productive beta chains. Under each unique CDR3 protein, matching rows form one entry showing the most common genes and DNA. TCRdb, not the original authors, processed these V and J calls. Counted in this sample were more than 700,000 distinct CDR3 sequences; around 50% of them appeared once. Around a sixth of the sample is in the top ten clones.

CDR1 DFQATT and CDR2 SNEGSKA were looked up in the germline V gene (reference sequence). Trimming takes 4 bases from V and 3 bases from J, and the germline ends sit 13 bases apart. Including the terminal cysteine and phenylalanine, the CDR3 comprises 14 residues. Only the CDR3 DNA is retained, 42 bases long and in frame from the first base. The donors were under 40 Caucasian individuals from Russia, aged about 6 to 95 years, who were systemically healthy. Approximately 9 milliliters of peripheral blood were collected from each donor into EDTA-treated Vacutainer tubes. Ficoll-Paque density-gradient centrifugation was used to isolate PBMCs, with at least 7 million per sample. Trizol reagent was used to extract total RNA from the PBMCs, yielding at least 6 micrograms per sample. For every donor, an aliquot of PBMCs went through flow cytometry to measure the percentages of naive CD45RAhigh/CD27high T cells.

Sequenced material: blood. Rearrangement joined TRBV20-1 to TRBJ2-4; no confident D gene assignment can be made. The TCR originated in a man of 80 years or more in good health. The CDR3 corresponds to CSATTGLGKNIQYF. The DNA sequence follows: TGCAGTGCTACGACCGGCCTTGGCAAAAACATTCAGTACTTC.